Many counts were recorded for the clone carrying this T cell receptor beta chain. Its antigen is still unknown. The data are from a study of T cells after yellow fever vaccination. Whole-study findings and limits: The secondary response showed a weaker magnitude and a faster peak, day 5 versus 15. Clones that expanded after primary vaccination mostly reappeared after the booster (nearly 98% CD4, roughly 87% CD8).

Synthesis of TCR cDNA relied on 5'RACE template switching, which attached a universal primer site and UMIs. One entry per CDR3 protein results from TCRdb running MiXCR on the 5' RACE reads. The data hold fewer than 650,000 distinct CDR3 sequences, with 20% to 25% observed a single time. CDR3 length equals 14 residues. V lost 3 bases, J lost 4 bases, and 0 bases stayed unmatched. Germline CDR1 is SGHTA and CDR2 is FQGNSA. The clonotype originates from a man between 18 and 35 years old who received the YFV17D yellow fever vaccine. The chain links TRBV7-2 to TRBJ2-3; 11 bases are shared with TRBD2. Sequenced here: PBMCs, sampled approximately 22 days after the first yellow fever vaccination. CDR3 residues: CASSFSGGADTQYF. The CDR3 coding sequence is TGTGCCAGCAGCTTTAGCGGGGGGGCAGATACGCAGTATTTT.